This T cell receptor beta chain appears in the sequencing data of a study of blood T cell repertoires in COVID-19. The sample holds a few counts of this clone. Per the original methods: Reference gene primer amplification gave nucleated cell count estimates. Only in-frame clones appear in the TCRdb table, and some are missing; sequencing was by immunoSEQ multiplex PCR. V and J calls and clone size are those listed in that table; D and trimming were worked out from the DNA. Of 190,000 or so clones in the sample, around 90% were seen once. Trimming stripped 4 bases from V and 1 base from J, with 12 bases between. CDR1 SGDLS and CDR2 YYNGEE come from the germline V gene. The CDR3 contains 14 residues.

The sequenced sample consisted of peripheral blood. The chain joins TRBV9 to TRBJ2-7; weak D call: TRBD2 (6 bases). The TCR originated in a man aged 40-49 years with active or convalescent COVID-19. DNA for the CDR3: TGTGCCAGCAGCCCTACGGAGGGGTCCTACGAGCAGTACTTC. This codes for CASSPTEGSYEQYF.